This is a list of T cell receptor beta chains from one sample in a study of cytomegalovirus exposure and HLA in healthy donors. The protocol was immunoSEQ multiplex PCR, while the TCRdb copy is restricted to in-frame clones and leaves out a portion. The table shows nearly 300,000 clones, with 86% occurring only once. The sequenced sample consisted of PBMCs. The source of these receptors is a middle-aged man in good health and CMV-seropositive. CDR3s include the opening cysteine and the closing phenylalanine or tryptophan. A D gene is named only where the DNA matches it firmly. Clone sizes are given selectively: once, few, many, or a class where the clone is expanded.

CDR3 protein: CASSHGTIGTDTQYF
CDR3 DNA: TGCGCCAGCAGCCATGGGACTATCGGCACAGATACGCAGTATTTT
D gene: TRBD2
CDR3 length: 15
clone size: -
J gene: TRBJ2-3
V gene: TRBV5-1

CDR3 protein: CASSPTGTGKIKNIQYF
CDR3 DNA: TGTGCCAGCAGTCCCACCGGGACAGGGAAAATCAAAAACATTCAGTACTTC
D gene: TRBD1
CDR3 length: 17
clone size: -
J gene: TRBJ2-4
V gene: TRBV6-7

CDR3 protein: CASSVGDRTNTGELFF
CDR3 DNA: TGCGCCAGCAGCGTTGGGGACAGGACGAACACCGGGGAGCTGTTTTTT
D gene: TRBD1
CDR3 length: 16
clone size: -
J gene: TRBJ2-2
V gene: TRBV5-1

CDR3 protein: CASSYRDREHEQYF
CDR3 DNA: TGTGCCAGCAGTTACCGGGACAGGGAGCACGAGCAGTACTTC
D gene: TRBD1
CDR3 length: 14
clone size: -
J gene: TRBJ2-7
V gene: TRBV7-8

CDR3 protein: CASSMDRGEKLFF
CDR3 DNA: TGTGCCAGCAGCATGGACAGGGGCGAAAAACTGTTTTTT
D gene: TRBD1
CDR3 length: 13
clone size: -
J gene: TRBJ1-4
V gene: TRBV7-2

CDR3 protein: CASSKYCAGDTNTGELFF
CDR3 DNA: TGTGCCAGCAGCAAATACTGCGCAGGGGATACGAACACCGGGGAGCTGTTTTTT
D gene: -
CDR3 length: 18
clone size: -
J gene: TRBJ2-2
V gene: TRBV21-1

CDR3 protein: CASSWTSGISEQYF
CDR3 DNA: TGCGCCAGCAGCTGGACTAGCGGGATTTCCGAGCAGTACTTC
D gene: TRBD2
CDR3 length: 14
clone size: -
J gene: TRBJ2-7
V gene: TRBV5-1

CDR3 protein: CASSLGRNYGYTF
CDR3 DNA: TGTGCCAGCAGCTTAGGCAGAAACTATGGCTACACCTTC
D gene: -
CDR3 length: 13
clone size: -
J gene: TRBJ1-2
V gene: TRBV7-8

CDR3 protein: CSGWTSGHEQFF
CDR3 DNA: TGCAGCGGGTGGACTAGTGGCCATGAGCAGTTCTTC
D gene: TRBD2
CDR3 length: 12
clone size: few
J gene: TRBJ2-1
V gene: TRBV29-1

CDR3 protein: CASTRQGTNTEAFF
CDR3 DNA: TGTGCCAGCACCCGACAGGGGACGAACACTGAAGCTTTCTTT
D gene: TRBD1
CDR3 length: 14
clone size: -
J gene: TRBJ1-1
V gene: TRBV9

CDR3 protein: CASSTPQGGSYEQYF
CDR3 DNA: TGTGCCAGCAGTACCCCCCAGGGAGGGTCCTACGAGCAGTACTTC
D gene: TRBD2
CDR3 length: 15
clone size: -
J gene: TRBJ2-7
V gene: TRBV27

CDR3 protein: CASSLKTSLIQETQYF
CDR3 DNA: TGTGCCAGCAGTTTGAAAACTAGCCTGATCCAAGAGACCCAGTACTTC
D gene: -
CDR3 length: 16
clone size: once
J gene: TRBJ2-5
V gene: TRBV28

CDR3 protein: CASRERTGGLFF
CDR3 DNA: TGTGCCAGCAGGGAAAGGACAGGAGGTCTGTTTTTT
D gene: TRBD1
CDR3 length: 12
clone size: -
J gene: TRBJ2-2
V gene: TRBV6-5

CDR3 protein: CASSRTADYNEQFF
CDR3 DNA: TGTGCCAGCAGCCGGACAGCCGACTACAATGAGCAGTTCTTC
D gene: -
CDR3 length: 14
clone size: -
J gene: TRBJ2-1
V gene: TRBV6-1

CDR3 protein: CASSPTRSGSYNEQFF
CDR3 DNA: TGTGCCAGCAGCCCAACCCGAAGCGGGAGTTACAATGAGCAGTTCTTC
D gene: TRBD2
CDR3 length: 16
clone size: -
J gene: TRBJ2-1
V gene: TRBV7-9

CDR3 protein: CAISDPSGDTQYF
CDR3 DNA: TGTGCCATCAGTGACCCGTCGGGAGATACGCAGTATTTT
D gene: -
CDR3 length: 13
clone size: -
J gene: TRBJ2-3
V gene: TRBV10-3

CDR3 protein: CASSPKNSGRYEQYF
CDR3 DNA: TGTGCCAGCTCACCAAAAAACTCGGGTCGCTACGAGCAGTACTTC
D gene: -
CDR3 length: 15
clone size: -
J gene: TRBJ2-7
V gene: TRBV18

CDR3 protein: CASSQGLAGGNEQFF
CDR3 DNA: TGTGCCAGCTCCCAGGGACTAGCGGGAGGCAATGAGCAGTTCTTC
D gene: TRBD2
CDR3 length: 15
clone size: -
J gene: TRBJ2-1
V gene: TRBV18

CDR3 protein: CASSPPTGPGQETQYF
CDR3 DNA: TGTGCCAGCAGTCCCCCGACAGGACCAGGGCAGGAGACCCAGTACTTC
D gene: -
CDR3 length: 16
clone size: -
J gene: TRBJ2-5
V gene: TRBV27

CDR3 protein: CASSPPGQGVQPQHF
CDR3 DNA: TGTGCCAGCAGCCCTCCGGGACAGGGGGTTCAGCCCCAGCATTTT
D gene: TRBD1
CDR3 length: 15
clone size: -
J gene: TRBJ1-5
V gene: TRBV28

CDR3 protein: CASSLDSGGYNEQFF
CDR3 DNA: TGTGCCAGCAGCTTAGACTCAGGGGGGTACAATGAGCAGTTCTTC
D gene: -
CDR3 length: 15
clone size: -
J gene: TRBJ2-1
V gene: TRBV7-2

CDR3 protein: CASSFTSGIQNSYEQYF
CDR3 DNA: TGCGCCAGCAGCTTCACTAGCGGGATTCAAAATTCCTACGAGCAGTACTTC
D gene: TRBD2
CDR3 length: 17
clone size: -
J gene: TRBJ2-7
V gene: TRBV5-1

CDR3 protein: CASSVTSGTEAFF
CDR3 DNA: TGTGCCAGCAGCGTGACCTCGGGGACTGAAGCTTTCTTT
D gene: -
CDR3 length: 13
clone size: few
J gene: TRBJ1-1
V gene: TRBV6-1

CDR3 protein: CASSLLQGRFMNTEAFF
CDR3 DNA: TGCGCCAGCAGCTTATTACAGGGGAGGTTCATGAACACTGAAGCTTTCTTT
D gene: TRBD1
CDR3 length: 17
clone size: -
J gene: TRBJ1-1
V gene: TRBV5-1

CDR3 protein: CASSLSITGTDNEQFF
CDR3 DNA: TGTGCCAGCAGTTTATCGATAACCGGGACAGACAATGAGCAGTTCTTC
D gene: TRBD1
CDR3 length: 16
clone size: -
J gene: TRBJ2-1
V gene: TRBV27

CDR3 protein: CASSPVAAEFYEQYF
CDR3 DNA: TGTGCCAGCAGTCCCGTAGCGGCCGAATTTTACGAGCAGTACTTC
D gene: -
CDR3 length: 15
clone size: -
J gene: TRBJ2-7
V gene: TRBV28

CDR3 protein: CASSFRGSGGEAFF
CDR3 DNA: TGTGCCAGCAGCTTCAGGGGGAGCGGGGGTGAAGCTTTCTTT
D gene: TRBD1
CDR3 length: 14
clone size: -
J gene: TRBJ1-1
V gene: TRBV5-4

CDR3 protein: CASSQDRAYGYTF
CDR3 DNA: TGTGCCAGCAGCCAAGACAGGGCCTATGGCTACACCTTC
D gene: -
CDR3 length: 13
clone size: -
J gene: TRBJ1-2
V gene: TRBV4-2

CDR3 protein: CASSPRGRLYEQYF
CDR3 DNA: TGTGCCAGCAGCCCGAGAGGGCGGCTCTACGAGCAGTACTTC
D gene: -
CDR3 length: 14
clone size: once
J gene: TRBJ2-7
V gene: TRBV7-6

CDR3 protein: CASSLSGLAGDEQYF
CDR3 DNA: TGTGCCAGCAGCTTGTCCGGACTAGCGGGAGACGAGCAGTACTTC
D gene: TRBD2
CDR3 length: 15
clone size: -
J gene: TRBJ2-7
V gene: TRBV5-6

CDR3 protein: CATSRDRGRPRGYEQFF
CDR3 DNA: TGTGCCACCAGCAGAGATCGGGGGAGGCCCCGAGGGTATGAGCAGTTCTTC
D gene: -
CDR3 length: 17
clone size: -
J gene: TRBJ2-1
V gene: TRBV15

CDR3 protein: CASSVGAGAYEQYF
CDR3 DNA: TGTGCCAGCAGCGTTGGGGCCGGAGCCTACGAGCAGTACTTC
D gene: -
CDR3 length: 14
clone size: -
J gene: TRBJ2-7
V gene: TRBV9

CDR3 protein: CASSSFFGRELNEQFF
CDR3 DNA: TGTGCCAGCAGTAGTTTTTTCGGGAGAGAACTGAATGAGCAGTTCTTC
D gene: -
CDR3 length: 16
clone size: once
J gene: TRBJ2-1
V gene: TRBV6-6

CDR3 protein: CSEAGPYNEQFF
CDR3 DNA: TGCAGCGAGGCGGGACCCTACAATGAGCAGTTCTTC
D gene: -
CDR3 length: 12
clone size: -
J gene: TRBJ2-1
V gene: TRBV29-1

CDR3 protein: CASSLYSGNTQYF
CDR3 DNA: TGTGCCAGCAGCTTATACTCCGGGAATACGCAGTATTTT
D gene: -
CDR3 length: 13
clone size: -
J gene: TRBJ2-3
V gene: TRBV7-8

CDR3 protein: CASSAGQLEGSEAFF
CDR3 DNA: TGTGCCAGCTCAGCGGGACAGCTCGAAGGGAGTGAAGCTTTCTTT
D gene: TRBD1
CDR3 length: 15
clone size: few
J gene: TRBJ1-1
V gene: TRBV18

CDR3 protein: CASSSNRLEAFF
CDR3 DNA: TGTGCCAGCAGTAGCAACAGGCTAGAAGCTTTCTTT
D gene: -
CDR3 length: 12
clone size: -
J gene: TRBJ1-1
V gene: TRBV6-8

CDR3 protein: CASSLAASGPEQYF
CDR3 DNA: TGTGCCAGCAGCTTGGCGGCTAGCGGGCCCGAGCAGTACTTC
D gene: TRBD2
CDR3 length: 14
clone size: -
J gene: TRBJ2-7
V gene: TRBV5-5

CDR3 protein: CASSTWTELNYGYTF
CDR3 DNA: TGTGCCAGTAGTACCTGGACAGAGCTAAACTATGGCTACACCTTC
D gene: -
CDR3 length: 15
clone size: -
J gene: TRBJ1-2
V gene: TRBV19

CDR3 protein: CASSLDRGGETQYF
CDR3 DNA: TGTGCCAGCAGTCTAGACAGGGGGGGAGAGACCCAGTACTTC
D gene: TRBD1
CDR3 length: 14
clone size: -
J gene: TRBJ2-5
V gene: TRBV28

CDR3 protein: CASSGQVSSGANVLTF
CDR3 DNA: TGTGCCAGCAGCGGACAGGTCAGCTCTGGGGCCAACGTCCTGACTTTC
D gene: TRBD1
CDR3 length: 16
clone size: -
J gene: TRBJ2-6
V gene: TRBV7-3

CDR3 protein: CASSSYYGTEAFF
CDR3 DNA: TGTGCCAGCAGTTCTTACTATGGCACTGAAGCTTTCTTT
D gene: -
CDR3 length: 13
clone size: -
J gene: TRBJ1-1
V gene: TRBV27

CDR3 protein: CASSQDPGLYEQYF
CDR3 DNA: TGCGCCAGCAGCCAAGATCCGGGTCTCTACGAGCAGTACTTC
D gene: -
CDR3 length: 14
clone size: -
J gene: TRBJ2-7
V gene: TRBV4-1

CDR3 protein: CASQQGAEAFF
CDR3 DNA: TGTGCCAGCCAGCAGGGTGCTGAAGCTTTCTTT
D gene: -
CDR3 length: 11
clone size: -
J gene: TRBJ1-1
V gene: TRBV19

CDR3 protein: CASSPPGQGSYEQYF
CDR3 DNA: TGTGCCAGCTCACCACCTGGACAAGGCTCCTACGAGCAGTACTTC
D gene: -
CDR3 length: 15
clone size: -
J gene: TRBJ2-7
V gene: TRBV18

CDR3 protein: CASSYRVQGYEQYF
CDR3 DNA: TGTGCCAGCAGCTACAGGGTACAGGGGTACGAGCAGTACTTC
D gene: TRBD1
CDR3 length: 14
clone size: -
J gene: TRBJ2-7
V gene: TRBV2

CDR3 protein: CASSPWDRASTDTQYF
CDR3 DNA: TGTGCCAGCAGCCCCTGGGACAGGGCTAGCACAGATACGCAGTATTTT
D gene: TRBD1
CDR3 length: 16
clone size: -
J gene: TRBJ2-3
V gene: TRBV7-9

CDR3 protein: CASSLWAGKATNEKLFF
CDR3 DNA: TGTGCCAGCAGCTTGTGGGCGGGAAAAGCAACTAATGAAAAACTGTTTTTT
D gene: -
CDR3 length: 17
clone size: -
J gene: TRBJ1-4
V gene: TRBV5-5

CDR3 protein: CASSSRTGLNTGELFF
CDR3 DNA: TGTGCCAGCAGCTCCCGGACAGGCCTTAACACCGGGGAGCTGTTTTTT
D gene: TRBD1
CDR3 length: 16
clone size: -
J gene: TRBJ2-2
V gene: TRBV11-3

CDR3 protein: CASSFGQGYEQYF
CDR3 DNA: TGTGCCAGCAGCTTCGGACAGGGCTACGAGCAGTACTTC
D gene: TRBD1
CDR3 length: 13
clone size: -
J gene: TRBJ2-7
V gene: TRBV11-2

CDR3 protein: CASSPTSGSGQTQYF
CDR3 DNA: TGTGCCAGCAGCCCGACTAGCGGGAGTGGGCAGACCCAGTACTTC
D gene: TRBD2
CDR3 length: 15
clone size: -
J gene: TRBJ2-5
V gene: TRBV10-3

CDR3 protein: CASTRTSGSSYNEQFF
CDR3 DNA: TGTGCCAGCACCAGGACTAGCGGGAGCTCCTACAATGAGCAGTTCTTC
D gene: TRBD2
CDR3 length: 16
clone size: -
J gene: TRBJ2-1
V gene: TRBV2

CDR3 protein: CASRTALSYNSPLHF
CDR3 DNA: TGTGCCAGCCGAACAGCCCTCTCCTATAATTCACCCCTCCACTTT
D gene: -
CDR3 length: 15
clone size: -
J gene: TRBJ1-6
V gene: TRBV28

CDR3 protein: CAWSGGGGQPQHF
CDR3 DNA: TGTGCCTGGAGTGGAGGGGGCGGTCAGCCCCAGCATTTT
D gene: TRBD1
CDR3 length: 13
clone size: -
J gene: TRBJ1-5
V gene: TRBV30

CDR3 protein: CASSQVTGAGDQPQHF
CDR3 DNA: TGCGCCAGCAGCCAAGTAACAGGGGCCGGGGATCAGCCCCAGCATTTT
D gene: TRBD1
CDR3 length: 16
clone size: -
J gene: TRBJ1-5
V gene: TRBV4-3

CDR3 protein: CASSLGQRGYTF
CDR3 DNA: TGTGCCAGCAGTTTGGGCCAGCGGGGCTACACCTTC
D gene: -
CDR3 length: 12
clone size: -
J gene: TRBJ1-2
V gene: TRBV28

CDR3 protein: CASSPRGLAGENEQFF
CDR3 DNA: TGTGCCAGCAGCCCACGGGGCCTAGCGGGAGAAAATGAGCAGTTCTTC
D gene: TRBD2
CDR3 length: 16
clone size: -
J gene: TRBJ2-1
V gene: TRBV7-8

CDR3 protein: CASSEIGLAGRQYF
CDR3 DNA: TGTGCTAGCAGCGAGATAGGGCTAGCGGGACGGCAGTATTTT
D gene: TRBD2
CDR3 length: 14
clone size: -
J gene: TRBJ2-3
V gene: TRBV7-7

CDR3 protein: CASSQARGPSYEQYF
CDR3 DNA: TGCGCCAGCAGCCAGGCCAGGGGGCCGTCCTACGAGCAGTACTTC
D gene: TRBD1
CDR3 length: 15
clone size: -
J gene: TRBJ2-7
V gene: TRBV4-3